Sequencing of this TCR beta chain was carried out in a study of cytomegalovirus exposure and HLA in healthy donors. Note on this clone: Its antigen remains unknown.

This CDR3 is built from 14 residues. Germline V gives CDR1 MGHRA, CDR2 YSYEKL. Losses at the gene ends were 4 bases for V and 2 bases for J; bases not matched to a gene: 2. Healthy bone marrow donors supplied every sample. 13 Jbeta primers and 60 Vbeta primers were used for the PCR. Profiling relied on immunoSEQ multiplex PCR, and the TCRdb table lists in-frame clones only, not all of them. The sample lists fewer than 250,000 clones; about 82% were seen once. General study results and limits: CMV serostatus alone was available as immune exposure information. Versus the roughly 700-donor mean, an Asian-associated ancestry cluster reportedly showed fewer N-insertions in a later analysis.

The V gene is TRBV4-1, the J gene TRBJ1-5; 7 bases are shared with TRBD1. This TCR derives from a man younger than 40 in good health and CMV-seronegative. Source material: PBMCs. The CDR3 protein is CASSLGQGNQPQHF. DNA for the CDR3: TGCGCCAGCAGCCTAGGACAGGGCAATCAGCCCCAGCATTTT.